The rows below give T cell receptor beta chains drawn from one sample of a study of control samples from healthy donors and cancer patients. Sequencing used immunoSEQ multiplex PCR; TCRdb keeps in-frame clones, though not all of them. The profile covers under 150,000 clones, with roughly 91% appearing a single time and more than 1.5% taken by the ten largest. Input material: PBMCs. These receptor sequences come from a man between 45 and 60 years old with head and neck cancer. Each CDR3 is given with its conserved first and last residue. The D gene is left open where the match is weak. Some rows have no size entry. The others give once, few or many, or a class for an expanded clone.

CDR3 length	J gene	clone size	D gene	V gene	CDR3 protein	CDR3 DNA
13	TRBJ2-5	once	-	TRBV5-1	CASSLEGSETQYF	TGCGCCAGCAGCTTGGAGGGGTCAGAGACCCAGTACTTC
18	TRBJ2-2	-	-	TRBV30	CAWIGRMEGTENTGELFF	TGTGCCTGGATAGGAAGGATGGAGGGGACAGAGAACACCGGGGAGCTGTTTTTT
14	TRBJ1-2	once	-	TRBV19	CASSLPGVQYGYTF	TGTGCCAGTAGCCTGCCAGGAGTACAGTATGGCTACACCTTC
15	TRBJ2-3	once	-	TRBV7-2	CASSLALTDSTTQYF	TGTGCCAGCAGCTTAGCCCTCACGGATTCGACTACGCAGTATTTT
16	TRBJ2-1	-	-	TRBV6-4	CASSPSTVSSYNEQFF	TGTGCCAGCAGTCCATCGACGGTGAGCTCCTACAATGAGCAGTTCTTC
19	TRBJ1-6	-	TRBD1	TRBV5-1	CASSLEGRGTAFLYSPLHF	TGCGCCAGCAGCTTGGAAGGCAGGGGGACTGCCTTTTTATATTCACCCCTCCACTTT
16	TRBJ2-3	-	TRBD1	TRBV7-9	CASSLAGTASTDTQYF	TGTGCCAGCAGCTTAGCGGGGACAGCTAGCACAGATACGCAGTATTTT
18	TRBJ2-5	-	TRBD2	TRBV19	CASSWRLGTSGGQETQYF	TGTGCCAGTAGTTGGCGTCTCGGGACTAGCGGGGGACAAGAGACCCAGTACTTC
14	TRBJ1-6	once	-	TRBV2	CASSGGGRESPLHF	TGTGCCAGCAGTGGAGGGGGGCGTGAATCACCCCTCCACTTT
17	TRBJ2-2	-	TRBD2	TRBV30	CAWSEPGLAGVTGELFF	TGTGCCTGGAGTGAACCGGGACTAGCGGGGGTGACCGGGGAGCTGTTTTTT
15	TRBJ2-1	-	TRBD1	TRBV5-4	CASSLDRGHDNEQFF	TGTGCCAGCAGCTTGGACAGGGGGCACGACAATGAGCAGTTCTTC
13	TRBJ1-5	-	TRBD1	TRBV19	CASSRDRDQPQHF	TGTGCCAGTAGCAGAGACAGGGACCAGCCCCAGCATTTT
14	TRBJ1-1	-	-	TRBV5-1	CASSWAGSDTEAFF	TGCGCCAGCAGCTGGGCAGGGTCGGACACTGAAGCTTTCTTT
14	TRBJ1-6	once	-	TRBV5-5	CASSWDLLDSPLHF	TGTGCCAGCAGCTGGGACCTGCTGGATTCACCCCTCCACTTT
13	TRBJ2-5	few	-	TRBV3-1/TRBV3-2	CASTKRGDPFWYF	TGTGCCAGCACCAAAAGGGGGGATCCTTTTTGGTACTTC
18	TRBJ2-5	-	TRBD1	TRBV18	CASSPRLTGTGSQETQYF	TGTGCCAGCTCACCACGCCTAACCGGGACAGGGTCCCAAGAGACCCAGTACTTC
15	TRBJ2-7	-	-	TRBV25-1	CASSETWSGMEEQYF	TGTGCCAGCAGTGAAACGTGGAGTGGAATGGAAGAGCAGTACTTC
14	TRBJ1-2	-	-	TRBV4-3	CASSQLGEHYGYTF	TGCGCCAGCAGCCAATTGGGGGAGCACTATGGCTACACCTTC
16	TRBJ2-7	-	TRBD2	TRBV9	CASSVSSGGEAYEQYF	TGTGCCAGCAGCGTATCAAGCGGGGGAGAAGCCTACGAGCAGTACTTC
16	TRBJ1-5	-	-	TRBV7-2	CASAPGGASWDQPQHF	TGTGCCAGCGCGCCCGGCGGGGCCAGTTGGGATCAGCCCCAGCATTTT
17	TRBJ2-2	few	-	TRBV4-2	CASSQDPGPIDTGELFF	TGTGCCAGCAGCCAAGATCCGGGACCGATAGACACCGGGGAGCTGTTTTTT
15	TRBJ1-1	-	TRBD1	TRBV18	CASSPPLQGAPEAFF	TGTGCCAGCTCACCACCCTTACAGGGGGCGCCTGAAGCTTTCTTT
17	TRBJ1-6	-	-	TRBV7-8	CASSRRYYAGADSPLHF	TGTGCCAGCAGCCGAAGATATTACGCGGGGGCTGATTCACCCCTCCACTTT
14	TRBJ2-5	-	TRBD1	TRBV29-1	CSVYQGAGEETQYF	TGCAGCGTATACCAGGGGGCAGGAGAAGAGACCCAGTACTTC
19	TRBJ2-3	-	-	TRBV9	CASSDREGGLWSLTDTQYF	TGTGCCAGCAGCGACCGCGAGGGGGGGCTGTGGAGTTTGACAGATACGCAGTATTTT
17	TRBJ2-2	-	-	TRBV18	CASSPLIPHASGGELFF	TGTGCCAGCTCACCGTTAATCCCTCACGCGTCGGGAGGGGAGCTGTTTTTT
14	TRBJ2-7	-	-	TRBV27	CASSVQGAAYEQYF	TGTGCCAGCAGTGTACAAGGGGCGGCCTACGAGCAGTACTTC
15	TRBJ1-4	-	TRBD1	TRBV5-4	CASSSQTGGKEKLFF	TGTGCCAGCAGCTCCCAGACAGGGGGAAAAGAAAAACTGTTTTTT
13	TRBJ2-1	-	-	TRBV19	CASSGGTYNEQFF	TGTGCCAGTAGTGGCGGGACCTACAATGAGCAGTTCTTC
15	TRBJ1-1	once	TRBD1	TRBV7-3	CASSLKGAGNTEAFF	TGTGCCAGCAGCTTAAAGGGGGCTGGGAACACTGAAGCTTTCTTT
14	TRBJ1-2	-	-	TRBV11-2	CASSRGSGPYGYTF	TGTGCCAGCAGCCGCGGTTCGGGGCCCTATGGCTACACCTTC
13	TRBJ2-2	-	-	TRBV5-5	CASSLAPTGELFF	TGTGCCAGCAGCTTGGCTCCCACCGGGGAGCTGTTTTTT
14	TRBJ2-7	-	TRBD1	TRBV7-9	CASSLDRGSYEQYF	TGTGCCAGCAGCTTGGACAGGGGTTCCTACGAGCAGTACTTC
13	TRBJ2-7	-	-	TRBV5-1	CASSLSLAYEQYF	TGCGCCAGCAGCTTGAGTCTAGCCTACGAGCAGTACTTC
15	TRBJ2-3	-	-	TRBV10-3	CAISESGTSTDTQYF	TGTGCCATCAGTGAGTCAGGTACTAGCACAGATACGCAGTATTTT
15	TRBJ1-5	-	-	TRBV28	CASSQWRRGTQPQHF	TGTGCCAGCAGCCAGTGGAGGCGAGGAACCCAGCCCCAGCATTTT
14	TRBJ1-2	-	-	TRBV5-1	CASSSSGRYYGYTF	TGCGCCAGCAGCTCATCGGGACGATACTATGGCTACACCTTC
15	TRBJ1-6	-	TRBD1	TRBV2	CASSQADRGRSPLHF	TGTGCCAGCAGTCAAGCCGACAGGGGAAGATCACCCCTCCACTTT
12	TRBJ2-1	-	-	TRBV6-2/TRBV6-3	CASSYSGLEQFF	TGTGCCAGCAGTTACTCAGGACTTGAGCAGTTCTTC
17	TRBJ2-3	-	TRBD2	TRBV4-3	CASSQGIAGGITDTQYF	TGCGCCAGCAGCCAAGGGATAGCGGGGGGGATCACAGATACGCAGTATTTT
13	TRBJ2-7	-	-	TRBV11-2	CASSTQPGLPAYF	TGTGCCAGCAGCACTCAACCGGGACTTCCAGCGTACTTC
14	TRBJ1-4	-	-	TRBV5-1	CASSSGHSNEKLFF	TGCGCCAGCAGCTCGGGACATAGTAATGAAAAACTGTTTTTT
15	TRBJ1-2	-	-	TRBV5-1	CASSHGQSSFYGYTF	TGCGCCAGCAGCCACGGACAGTCGTCCTTCTATGGCTACACCTTC
11	TRBJ2-4	few	-	TRBV7-9	CASSPGNIQYF	TGTGCCAGCAGCCCCGGGAACATTCAGTACTTC
12	TRBJ1-2	-	TRBD1	TRBV30	CACRDSGYGYTF	TGTGCCTGTAGGGACAGCGGCTATGGCTACACCTTC